The table lists the clone carrying this T cell receptor beta chain with many counts. Antigen: not known. The record originates from a study of early T cells in non-severe SARS-CoV-2 infection. Background on the study: Chains were unpaired, as sequencing was done on bulk RNA from unsorted whole blood.

CDR1 and CDR2 (germline): MNHEY, SVGEGT. The CDR3 covers 13 residues. The V gene end was trimmed by 6 bases and the J gene end by 6 bases; junction bases not matched to a gene: 8. Study findings and constraints: There was a bias toward anti-spike CD8 responses in VDJdb matching, which missed private and CD4 specificities.

Individually, cDNA molecules had unique molecular identifiers attached to them. One entry per CDR3 protein results from TCRdb running MiXCR on the 5' RACE reads. The repertoire includes tens of thousands of distinct CDR3 sequences, roughly 6.6% of them detected once, and 2.5% to 3% sits in the top ten. Sequences were obtained from whole blood. The origin of this receptor is an adult who was a healthcare worker with PCR-confirmed SARS-CoV-2 infection or an uninfected control (not recorded which). The chain employs TRBV6-2 or TRBV6-3 and TRBJ2-7, with TRBD1 matching 7 bases. The CDR3 DNA follows: TGTGCCAGCAGACAGACAGGGAGCGGCGAGCAGTACTTC. It specifies CASRQTGSGEQYF.